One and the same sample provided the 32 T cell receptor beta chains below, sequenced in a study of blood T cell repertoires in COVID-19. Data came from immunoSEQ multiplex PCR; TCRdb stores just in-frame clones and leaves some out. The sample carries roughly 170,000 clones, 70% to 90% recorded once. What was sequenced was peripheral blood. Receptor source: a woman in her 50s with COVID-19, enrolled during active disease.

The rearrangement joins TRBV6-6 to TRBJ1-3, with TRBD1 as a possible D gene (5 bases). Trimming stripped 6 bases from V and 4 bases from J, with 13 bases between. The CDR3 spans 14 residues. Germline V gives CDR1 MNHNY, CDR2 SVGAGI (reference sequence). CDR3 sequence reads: CASRWGAGGNTIYF. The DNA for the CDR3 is TGTGCCAGCAGATGGGGCGCGGGGGGAAACACCATATATTTT.

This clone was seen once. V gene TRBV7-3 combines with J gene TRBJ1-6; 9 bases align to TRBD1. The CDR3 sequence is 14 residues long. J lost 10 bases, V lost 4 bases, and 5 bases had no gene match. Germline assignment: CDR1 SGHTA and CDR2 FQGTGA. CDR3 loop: CASSSGQGGSPLHF. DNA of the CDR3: TGTGCCAGCAGCTCGGGACAGGGTGGCTCACCCCTCCACTTT.

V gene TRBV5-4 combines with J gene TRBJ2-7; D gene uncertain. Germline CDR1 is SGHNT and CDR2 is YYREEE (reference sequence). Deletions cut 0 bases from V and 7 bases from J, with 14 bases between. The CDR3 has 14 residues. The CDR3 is CASSLDLSTREQYF. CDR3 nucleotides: TGTGCCAGCAGCTTGGATCTTTCCACTCGGGAGCAGTACTTC.

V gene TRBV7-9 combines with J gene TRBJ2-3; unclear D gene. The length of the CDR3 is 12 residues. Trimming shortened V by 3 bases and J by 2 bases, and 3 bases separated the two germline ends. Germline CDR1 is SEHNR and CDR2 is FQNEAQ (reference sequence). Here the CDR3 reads CASSFITDTQYF. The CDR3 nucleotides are TGTGCCAGCAGCTTTATCACAGATACGCAGTATTTT.

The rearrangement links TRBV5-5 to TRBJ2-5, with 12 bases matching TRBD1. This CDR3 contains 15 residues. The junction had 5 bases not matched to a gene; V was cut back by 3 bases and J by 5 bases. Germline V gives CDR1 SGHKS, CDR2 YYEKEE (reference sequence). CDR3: CASSSPGQGAETQYF. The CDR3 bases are TGTGCCAGCAGCTCACCGGGACAGGGGGCGGAGACCCAGTACTTC.

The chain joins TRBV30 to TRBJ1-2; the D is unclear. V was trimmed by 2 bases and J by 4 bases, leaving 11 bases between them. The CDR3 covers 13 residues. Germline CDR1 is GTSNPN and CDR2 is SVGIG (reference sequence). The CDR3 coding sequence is TGTGCCTGGAGTCTGCCGGGAGGCTATGGCTACACCTTC. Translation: CAWSLPGGYGYTF. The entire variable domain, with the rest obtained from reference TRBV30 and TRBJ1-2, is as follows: SQTIHQWPATLVQPVGSPLSLECTVEGTSNPNLYWYRQAAGRGLQLLFYSVGIGQISSEVPQNLSASRPQDRQFILSSKKLLLSDSGFYLCAWSLPGGYGYTFGSGTRLTVV.

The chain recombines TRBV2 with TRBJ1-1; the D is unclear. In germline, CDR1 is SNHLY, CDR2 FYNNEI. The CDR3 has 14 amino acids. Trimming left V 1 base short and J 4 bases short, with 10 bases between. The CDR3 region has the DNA TGTGCCAGCAGTGAAGAGGGTGCGGGCACTGAAGCTTTCTTT. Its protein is CASSEEGAGTEAFF.

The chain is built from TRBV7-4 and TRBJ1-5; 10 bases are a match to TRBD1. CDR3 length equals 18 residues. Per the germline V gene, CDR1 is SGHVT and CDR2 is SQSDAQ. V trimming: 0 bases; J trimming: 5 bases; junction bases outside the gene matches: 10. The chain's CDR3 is CASSLAVRGQGRDQPQHF. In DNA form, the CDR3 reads TGTGCCAGCAGCTTAGCTGTCCGGGGACAGGGGCGAGATCAGCCCCAGCATTTT.

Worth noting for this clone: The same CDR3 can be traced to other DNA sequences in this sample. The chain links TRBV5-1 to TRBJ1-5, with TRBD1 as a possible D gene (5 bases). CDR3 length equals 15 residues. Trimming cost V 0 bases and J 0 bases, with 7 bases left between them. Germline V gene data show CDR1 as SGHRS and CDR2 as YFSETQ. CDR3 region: CASSLAGDSNQPQHF. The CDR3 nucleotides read TGCGCCAGCAGCTTGGCGGGGGATAGCAATCAGCCCCAGCATTTT.

CDR3 sequence: CASSQGQGWNEQFF. CDR3 in DNA: TGTGCCAGCAGCCAAGGACAGGGTTGGAATGAGCAGTTCTTC. The genes are TRBV14 and TRBJ2-1; 7 bases map to TRBD1. This CDR3 has 14 residues. Losses at the gene ends were 1 base for V and 7 bases for J; bases not matched to a gene: 4. Germline-derived CDR1 and CDR2 are SGHDN and FVKESK.

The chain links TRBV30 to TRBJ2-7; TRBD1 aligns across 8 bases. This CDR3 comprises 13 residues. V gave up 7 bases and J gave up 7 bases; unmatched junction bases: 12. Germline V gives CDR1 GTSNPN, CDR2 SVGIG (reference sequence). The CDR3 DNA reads TGTGCCTCCTCCGGGACAGGCTCGAATGAGCAGTACTTC. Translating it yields CASSGTGSNEQYF.

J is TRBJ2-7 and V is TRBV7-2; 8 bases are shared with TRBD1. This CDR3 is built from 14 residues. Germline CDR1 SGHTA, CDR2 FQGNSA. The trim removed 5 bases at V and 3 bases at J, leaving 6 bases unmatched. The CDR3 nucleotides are TGTGCCAGCAGCCCGACAGGGGAGAACTACGAGCAGTACTTC. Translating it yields CASSPTGENYEQYF.

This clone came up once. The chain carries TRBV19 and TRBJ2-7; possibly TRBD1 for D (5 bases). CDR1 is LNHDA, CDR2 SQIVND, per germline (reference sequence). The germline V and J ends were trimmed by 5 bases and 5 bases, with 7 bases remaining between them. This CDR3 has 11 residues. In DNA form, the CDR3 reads TGTGCCAGTAGTCCCAGGGACGAGCAGTACTTC. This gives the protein CASSPRDEQYF.

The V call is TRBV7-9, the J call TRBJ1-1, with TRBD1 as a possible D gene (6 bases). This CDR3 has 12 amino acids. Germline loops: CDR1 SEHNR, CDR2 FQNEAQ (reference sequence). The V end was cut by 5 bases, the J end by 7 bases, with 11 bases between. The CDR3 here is CASSRDTGEAFF. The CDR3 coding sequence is TGTGCCAGCAGCCGGGACACAGGTGAAGCTTTCTTT.

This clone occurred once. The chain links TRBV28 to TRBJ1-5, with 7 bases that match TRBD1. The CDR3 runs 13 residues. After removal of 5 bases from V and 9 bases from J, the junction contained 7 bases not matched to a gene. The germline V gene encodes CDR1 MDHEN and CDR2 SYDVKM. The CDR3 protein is CASSPRQGRPQHF. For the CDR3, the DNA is TGTGCCAGCAGTCCGCGACAGGGCAGGCCCCAGCATTTT. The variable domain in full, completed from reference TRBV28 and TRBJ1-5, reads DVKVTQSSRYLVKRTGEKVFLECVQDMDHENMFWYRQDPGLGLRLIYFSYDVKMKEKGDIPEGYSVSREKKERFSLILESASTNQTSMYLCASSPRQGRPQHFGDGTRLSIL.

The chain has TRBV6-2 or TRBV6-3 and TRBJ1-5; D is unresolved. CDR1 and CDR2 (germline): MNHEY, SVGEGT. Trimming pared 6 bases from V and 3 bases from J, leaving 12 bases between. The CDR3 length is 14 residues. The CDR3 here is CASSPARDNQPQHF. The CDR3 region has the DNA TGTGCCAGCAGCCCCGCGAGGGACAATCAGCCCCAGCATTTT.

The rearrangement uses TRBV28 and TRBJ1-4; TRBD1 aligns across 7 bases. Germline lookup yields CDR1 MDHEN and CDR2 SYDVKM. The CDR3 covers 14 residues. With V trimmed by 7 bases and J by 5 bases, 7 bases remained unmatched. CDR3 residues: CASTVQGSNEKLFF. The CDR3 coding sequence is TGTGCCAGCACCGTACAGGGGAGCAATGAAAAACTGTTTTTT. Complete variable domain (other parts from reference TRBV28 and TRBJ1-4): DVKVTQSSRYLVKRTGEKVFLECVQDMDHENMFWYRQDPGLGLRLIYFSYDVKMKEKGDIPEGYSVSREKKERFSLILESASTNQTSMYLCASTVQGSNEKLFFGSGTQLSVL.

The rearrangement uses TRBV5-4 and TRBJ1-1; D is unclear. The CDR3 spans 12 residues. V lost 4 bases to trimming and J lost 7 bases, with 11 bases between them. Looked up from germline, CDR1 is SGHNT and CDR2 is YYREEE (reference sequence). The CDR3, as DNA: TGTGCCAGCAGCCCCGACAAGTATGAAGCTTTCTTT. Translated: CASSPDKYEAFF. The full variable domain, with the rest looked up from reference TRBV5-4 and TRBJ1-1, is ETGVTQSPTHLIKTRGQQVTLRCSSQSGHNTVSWYQQALGQGPQFIFQYYREEENGRGNFPPRFSGLQFPNYSSELNVNALELDDSALYLCASSPDKYEAFFGQGTRLTVV.

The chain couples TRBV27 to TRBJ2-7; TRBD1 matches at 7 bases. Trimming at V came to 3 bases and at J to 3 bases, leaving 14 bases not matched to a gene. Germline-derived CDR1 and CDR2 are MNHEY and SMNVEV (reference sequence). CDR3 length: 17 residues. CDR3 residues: CASSLRNRGFDFYEQYF. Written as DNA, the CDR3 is TGTGCCAGCAGTTTGCGGAACAGGGGTTTTGATTTCTACGAGCAGTACTTC.

The CDR3 spells CASSYSSVCERGFTDTQYF. CDR3 DNA sequence: TGTGCCAGCAGTTACTCGTCGGTATGTGAGCGGGGGTTCACAGATACGCAGTATTTT. This chain connects TRBV6-7 to TRBJ2-3; TRBD2 matches 8 bases. TRBV6-7 is reported as an ORF; its role is uncertain. After removal of 0 bases from V and 2 bases from J, the junction contained 13 bases not matched to a gene. This CDR3 has 19 amino acids.

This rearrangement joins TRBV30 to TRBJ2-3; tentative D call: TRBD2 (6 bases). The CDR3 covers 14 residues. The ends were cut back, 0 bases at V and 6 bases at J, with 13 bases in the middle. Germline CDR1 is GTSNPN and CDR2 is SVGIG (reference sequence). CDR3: CAWSVAGAGDTQYF. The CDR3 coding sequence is TGTGCCTGGAGTGTAGCCGGGGCGGGGGATACGCAGTATTTT.

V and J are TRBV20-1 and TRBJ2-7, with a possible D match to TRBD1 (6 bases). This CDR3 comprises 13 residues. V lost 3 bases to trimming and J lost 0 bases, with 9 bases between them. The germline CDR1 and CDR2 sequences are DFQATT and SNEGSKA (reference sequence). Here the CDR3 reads CSASTGTSYEQYF. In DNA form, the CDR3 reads TGCAGTGCTAGTACAGGGACCTCCTACGAGCAGTACTTC.

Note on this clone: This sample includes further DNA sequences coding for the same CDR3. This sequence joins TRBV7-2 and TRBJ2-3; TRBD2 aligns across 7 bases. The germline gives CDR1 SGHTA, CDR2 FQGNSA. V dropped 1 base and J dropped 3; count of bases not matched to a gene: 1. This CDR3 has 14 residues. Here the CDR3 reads CASSLGLATDTQYF. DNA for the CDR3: TGTGCCAGCAGCTTAGGACTAGCAACAGATACGCAGTATTTT.

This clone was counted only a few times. The CDR3 loop reads CASSLSGGARYEQYF. Here the CDR3 DNA reads TGTGCCAGCAGCTTATCGGGAGGGGCGCGGTACGAGCAGTACTTC. This rearrangement joins TRBV11-3 to TRBJ2-7, with TRBD2 matching over 8 bases. CDR1 SGHNT and CDR2 YENEEA come from the germline V gene. Trimming took 2 bases from V and 4 from J; bases not matched to a gene: 7. The CDR3 loop spans 15 amino acids.

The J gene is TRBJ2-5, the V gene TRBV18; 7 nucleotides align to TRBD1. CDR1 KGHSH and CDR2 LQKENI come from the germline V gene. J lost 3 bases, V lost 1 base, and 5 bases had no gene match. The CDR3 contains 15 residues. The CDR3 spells CASSPLPTGEETQYF. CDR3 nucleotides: TGTGCCAGCTCACCACTCCCCACAGGGGAAGAGACCCAGTACTTC.

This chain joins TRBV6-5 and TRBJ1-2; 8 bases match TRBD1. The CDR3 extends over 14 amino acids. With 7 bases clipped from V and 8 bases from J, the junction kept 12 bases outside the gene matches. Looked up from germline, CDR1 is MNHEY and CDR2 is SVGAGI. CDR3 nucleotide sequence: TGTGCCAGCATTTTGCGGACAGGGCTTTTAGGCTACACCTTC. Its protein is CASILRTGLLGYTF.

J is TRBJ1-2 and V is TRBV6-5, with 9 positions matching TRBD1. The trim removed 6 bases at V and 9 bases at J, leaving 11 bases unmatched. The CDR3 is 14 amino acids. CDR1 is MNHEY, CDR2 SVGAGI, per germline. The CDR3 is CASRRDRDDLRYTF. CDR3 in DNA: TGTGCCAGCAGACGGGACAGGGACGATCTTCGCTACACCTTC.

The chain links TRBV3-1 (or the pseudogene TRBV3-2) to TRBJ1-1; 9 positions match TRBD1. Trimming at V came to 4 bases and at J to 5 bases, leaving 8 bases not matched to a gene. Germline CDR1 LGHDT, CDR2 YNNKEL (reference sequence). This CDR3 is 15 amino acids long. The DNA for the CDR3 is TGTGCCAGCAGCCGCGGACAGGGGATGAGAACTGAAGCTTTCTTT. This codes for CASSRGQGMRTEAFF.

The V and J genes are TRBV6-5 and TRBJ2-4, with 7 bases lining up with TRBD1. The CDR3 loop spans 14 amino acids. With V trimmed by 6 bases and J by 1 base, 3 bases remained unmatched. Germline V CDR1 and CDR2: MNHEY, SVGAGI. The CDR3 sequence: CASSLQGAKNIQYF. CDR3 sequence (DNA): TGTGCCAGCAGCCTACAGGGGGCCAAAAACATTCAGTACTTC.

The CDR3 here is CATSRDGRQGFYEQYF. Here the CDR3 DNA reads TGTGCCACCAGCAGAGATGGGAGACAGGGGTTCTACGAGCAGTACTTC. The chain joins TRBV15 to TRBJ2-7, with TRBD1 matching over 8 bases. This CDR3 has 16 residues. The J segment lost 3 bases and the V segment lost 0 bases, leaving 7 bases of the junction unmatched. From germline, CDR1 is LNHNV and CDR2 YYDKDF (reference sequence).

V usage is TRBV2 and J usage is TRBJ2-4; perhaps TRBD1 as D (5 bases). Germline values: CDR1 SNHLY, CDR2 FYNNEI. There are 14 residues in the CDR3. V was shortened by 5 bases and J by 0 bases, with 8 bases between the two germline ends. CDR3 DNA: TGTGCCAGCAGTCAGGGTTTAGCCAAAAACATTCAGTACTTC. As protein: CASSQGLAKNIQYF.

In DNA form, the CDR3 reads TGTGCCAGCAGCGTAGGGGGACAGGCGCTTGGGGGCTACACCTTC. This gives the protein CASSVGGQALGGYTF. The chain is built from TRBV9 and TRBJ1-2; 8 bases fit TRBD1. CDR1 is SGDLS and CDR2 is YYNGEE in the germline V gene. The CDR3 is made up of 15 amino acids. The V and J ends lost 0 bases and 8 bases, in that order; junction bases with no gene match: 9.